The rows below give T cell receptor beta chains drawn from one sample of a study of T cell responses to AZD1222 COVID-19 vaccine. The repertoire was sequenced with immunoSEQ multiplex PCR; TCRdb's copy has only in-frame clones and lacks some. The table shows roughly 99,000 clones, with under 95% occurring only once. The source was peripheral blood, collected 28 days after the second AZD1222 dose. Receptors originate from an adult who received the AZD1222 COVID-19 vaccine. Each CDR3 is given with its conserved first and last residue. Each record gives: V gene, clone size, J gene, CDR3 length, D gene, CDR3 DNA, CDR3 protein. D genes are given only for firm matches. Not every row has a clone size; where given, it reads once, few, many or a size class.

V: TRBV4-1; size: -; J: TRBJ2-1; length: 17; D: TRBD2; DNA: TGCGCCAGCAGCCAATCCATAGCGGGAGGGGCCCCCAATGAGCAGTTCTTC; CDR3: CASSQSIAGGAPNEQFF
V: TRBV7-9; size: -; J: TRBJ1-2; length: 13; D: -; DNA: TGTGCCAGCAGCTTAGCTACCCCGGGTGGCTACACCTTC; CDR3: CASSLATPGGYTF
V: TRBV28; size: -; J: TRBJ1-1; length: 14; D: -; DNA: TGTGCCAGCAGTTTTTCGGGGGTGAACACTGAAGCTTTCTTT; CDR3: CASSFSGVNTEAFF
V: TRBV20-1; size: -; J: TRBJ2-2; length: 14; D: TRBD2; DNA: TGCAGTGCTAGTCTCGGGGGGAAGGCCGGGGAGCTGTTTTTT; CDR3: CSASLGGKAGELFF
V: TRBV21-1; size: once; J: TRBJ2-3; length: 17; D: -; DNA: TGTGCCAGCAGCAGACGATGTAGCGGGAGTAATCCCGGTACGCAGTATTTT; CDR3: CASSRRCSGSNPGTQYF
V: TRBV30; size: -; J: TRBJ2-7; length: 14; D: TRBD2; DNA: TGTGCCTGGATCAAGCGGGAGGGAACCTACGAGCAGTACTTC; CDR3: CAWIKREGTYEQYF
V: TRBV7-8; size: -; J: TRBJ1-2; length: 12; D: -; DNA: TGTGCCAGCAGCCAGAACTACTATGGCTACACCTTC; CDR3: CASSQNYYGYTF
V: TRBV7-2; size: -; J: TRBJ1-2; length: 14; D: -; DNA: TGTGCCAGCAGCCTACAGAGTTTTAACTATGGCTACACCTTC; CDR3: CASSLQSFNYGYTF
V: TRBV5-3; size: -; J: TRBJ1-3; length: 14; D: -; DNA: TGTGCCAGAAGCTTGCGGAGATCTGGAAACACCATATATTTT; CDR3: CARSLRRSGNTIYF
V: TRBV18; size: -; J: TRBJ1-5; length: 15; D: -; DNA: TGTGCCAGCTCACCACCGTCGACATCCAATCAGCCCCAGCATTTT; CDR3: CASSPPSTSNQPQHF
V: TRBV6-2/TRBV6-3; size: -; J: TRBJ2-7; length: 11; D: -; DNA: TGTGCCAGCAGTTCTCCGTACGAGCAGTACTTC; CDR3: CASSSPYEQYF
V: TRBV6-1; size: -; J: TRBJ1-4; length: 15; D: TRBD1; DNA: TGTGCCAGCAGTGACAGGGGGCGGTATAATGAAAAACTGTTTTTT; CDR3: CASSDRGRYNEKLFF
V: TRBV29-1; size: once; J: TRBJ2-1; length: 15; D: -; DNA: TGCAGCGTTGCCCGGACTCAATTAGATTACGATGAGCAGTTCTTC; CDR3: CSVARTQLDYDEQFF
V: TRBV10-3; size: -; J: TRBJ2-7; length: 16; D: -; DNA: TGTGCCATCAGTGGTGGGGGGGACACGGCTTCCTACGAGCAGTACTTC; CDR3: CAISGGGDTASYEQYF
V: TRBV27; size: -; J: TRBJ2-7; length: 16; D: TRBD1; DNA: TGTGCCAGCAGTTTGTTCCGGGACAGGGTAGCCTACGAGCAGTACTTC; CDR3: CASSLFRDRVAYEQYF
V: TRBV5-6; size: once; J: TRBJ1-5; length: 14; D: -; DNA: TGTGCCAGCAGCTTGATCTCGGGCAATCAGCCCCAGCATTTT; CDR3: CASSLISGNQPQHF
V: TRBV28; size: -; J: TRBJ1-3; length: 15; D: -; DNA: TGTGCCAGCAGTCTGACCGGGACAACCGGAAACACCATATATTTT; CDR3: CASSLTGTTGNTIYF
V: TRBV2; size: -; J: TRBJ2-7; length: 15; D: -; DNA: TGTGCCAGCAGTGTGACCCACAGGGTCGACTACGAGCAGTACTTC; CDR3: CASSVTHRVDYEQYF
V: TRBV7-8; size: -; J: TRBJ2-3; length: 14; D: -; DNA: TGTGCCAGCAGCTTTAAAGGGGTCGAGGATACGCAGTATTTT; CDR3: CASSFKGVEDTQYF
V: TRBV19; size: few; J: TRBJ1-5; length: 15; D: -; DNA: TGTGCCAGTAGTATAGAGGAGGGGCCCAATCAGCCCCAGCATTTT; CDR3: CASSIEEGPNQPQHF
V: TRBV5-1; size: few; J: TRBJ1-2; length: 14; D: -; DNA: TGCGCCAGCAGCTTGGAGAGGAGTAACTATGGCTACACCTTC; CDR3: CASSLERSNYGYTF
V: TRBV20-1; size: -; J: TRBJ1-2; length: 10; D: -; DNA: TGCAGTGGAACATCCAATGGCTACACCTTC; CDR3: CSGTSNGYTF
V: TRBV28; size: -; J: TRBJ1-2; length: 17; D: TRBD1; DNA: TGTGCCAGCAGTTTTCCCGGGACAGAGGGCCCTCTCTATGGCTACACCTTC; CDR3: CASSFPGTEGPLYGYTF
V: TRBV11-2; size: -; J: TRBJ2-7; length: 15; D: TRBD2; DNA: TGTGCCAGCAGCCCTCCGACTAGCTGGTCCTACGAGCAGTACTTC; CDR3: CASSPPTSWSYEQYF
V: TRBV20-1; size: few; J: TRBJ2-3; length: 11; D: -; DNA: TGCAGTGCGGTCAGCACAGATACGCAGTATTTT; CDR3: CSAVSTDTQYF
V: TRBV12-3/TRBV12-4; size: -; J: TRBJ2-7; length: 12; D: -; DNA: TGTGCCAGCAGTTCAGGCTCCTACGAGCAGTACTTC; CDR3: CASSSGSYEQYF
V: TRBV5-4; size: -; J: TRBJ1-3; length: 14; D: TRBD1; DNA: TGTGCCAGCAGCCCGGGACAGGGGAAGGACACCATATATTTT; CDR3: CASSPGQGKDTIYF
V: TRBV19; size: -; J: TRBJ1-2; length: 16; D: TRBD1; DNA: TGTGCCAGTAGTACCCGGACAGGGGCGGGCTTTGGCGGCTACACCTTC; CDR3: CASSTRTGAGFGGYTF
V: TRBV12-5; size: once; J: TRBJ1-1; length: 17; D: -; DNA: TGTGCTAGTGGTTTGGTACTCGGGCAGGGAATGAACGCTGAAGCTTTCTTT; CDR3: CASGLVLGQGMNAEAFF